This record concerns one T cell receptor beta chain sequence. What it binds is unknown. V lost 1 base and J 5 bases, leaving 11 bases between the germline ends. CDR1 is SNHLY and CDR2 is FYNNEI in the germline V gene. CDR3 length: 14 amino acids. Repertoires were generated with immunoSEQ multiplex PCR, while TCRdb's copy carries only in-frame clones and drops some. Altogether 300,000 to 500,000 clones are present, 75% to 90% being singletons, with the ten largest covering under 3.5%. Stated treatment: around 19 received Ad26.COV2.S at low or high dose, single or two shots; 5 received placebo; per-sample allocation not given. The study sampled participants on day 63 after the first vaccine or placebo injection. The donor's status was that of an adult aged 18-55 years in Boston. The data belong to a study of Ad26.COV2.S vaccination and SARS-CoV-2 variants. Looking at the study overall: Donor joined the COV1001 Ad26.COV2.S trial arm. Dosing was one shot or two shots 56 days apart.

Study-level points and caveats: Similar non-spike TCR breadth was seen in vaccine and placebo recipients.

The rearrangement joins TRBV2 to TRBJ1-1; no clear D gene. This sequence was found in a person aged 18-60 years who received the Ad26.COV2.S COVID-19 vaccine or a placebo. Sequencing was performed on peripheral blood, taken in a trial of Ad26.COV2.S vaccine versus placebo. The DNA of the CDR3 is TGTGCCAGCAGTGAAGATCGGGGTGGAACTGAAGCTTTCTTT. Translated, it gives CASSEDRGGTEAFF.